This TCR beta chain was documented in a study of T cells after yellow fever vaccination. Deletions cut 1 base from V and 4 bases from J, with 15 bases between. There are 16 residues in the CDR3. Germline CDR1 MGHRA, CDR2 YSYEKL. For TCR, cDNA came from 5'RACE template switching, which added a universal primer site and UMIs. TCRdb recomputed calls from the 5' RACE reads with MiXCR, one row per CDR3 protein. This table holds a few hundred thousand distinct CDR3 sequences, approximately 8% found once. A few counts support this clonotype. The sequence derives from a young man who received the YFV17D yellow fever vaccine. V gene TRBV4-1 combines with J gene TRBJ2-3; the D call may be TRBD1 or TRBD2 (6 bases each). Sequenced material: CD4+ T cells sorted from PBMCs, taken 5 days after the yellow fever booster vaccination. The CDR3 spells CASSQGGAGRADTQYF. As DNA, the CDR3 is TGCGCCAGCAGCCAAGGGGGGGCAGGGCGCGCAGATACGCAGTATTTT.